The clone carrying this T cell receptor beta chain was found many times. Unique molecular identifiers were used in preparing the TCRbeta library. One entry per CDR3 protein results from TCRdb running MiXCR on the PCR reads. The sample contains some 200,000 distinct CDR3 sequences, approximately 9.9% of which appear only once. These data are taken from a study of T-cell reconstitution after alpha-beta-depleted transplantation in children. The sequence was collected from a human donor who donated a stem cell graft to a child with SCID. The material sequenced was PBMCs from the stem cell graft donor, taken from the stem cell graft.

The CDR3 is CASSAQGARVGEAFF. CDR3 DNA sequence: TGTGCCAGCAGTGCACAGGGGGCTAGGGTTGGTGAAGCTTTCTTT. The chain combines TRBV2 with TRBJ1-1, with 9 bases aligning to TRBD1. CDR3 length: 15 residues. V lost 4 bases to trimming and J lost 7 bases; unmatched junction nucleotides: 10. The V gene's germline CDR1 is SNHLY and CDR2 FYNNEI.